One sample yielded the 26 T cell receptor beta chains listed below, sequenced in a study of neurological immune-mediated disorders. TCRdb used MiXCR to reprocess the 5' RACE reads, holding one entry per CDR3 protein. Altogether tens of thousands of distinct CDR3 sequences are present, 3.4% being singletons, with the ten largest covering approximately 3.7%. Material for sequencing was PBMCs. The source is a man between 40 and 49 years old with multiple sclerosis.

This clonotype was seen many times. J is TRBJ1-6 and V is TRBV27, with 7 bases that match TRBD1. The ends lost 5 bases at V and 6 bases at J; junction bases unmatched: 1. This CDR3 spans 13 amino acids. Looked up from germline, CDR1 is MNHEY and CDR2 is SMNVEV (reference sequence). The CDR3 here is CASSTGVNSPLHF. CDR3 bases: TGTGCCAGCAGTACAGGGGTTAATTCACCCCTCCACTTT.

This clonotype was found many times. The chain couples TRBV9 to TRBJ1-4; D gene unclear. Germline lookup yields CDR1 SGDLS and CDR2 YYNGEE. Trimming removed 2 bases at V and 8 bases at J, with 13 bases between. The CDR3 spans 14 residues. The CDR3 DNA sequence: TGTGCCAGCAGCGTCGGACCCGGGGAGGAAAAACTGTTTTTT. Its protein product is CASSVGPGEEKLFF.

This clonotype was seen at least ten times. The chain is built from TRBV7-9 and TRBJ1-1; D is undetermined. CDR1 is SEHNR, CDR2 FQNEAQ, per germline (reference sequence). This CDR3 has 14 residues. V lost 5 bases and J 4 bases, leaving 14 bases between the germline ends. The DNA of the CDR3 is TGTGCCAGCAGCGGCGACAAAGGGAGCACTGAAGCTTTCTTT. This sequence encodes CASSGDKGSTEAFF.

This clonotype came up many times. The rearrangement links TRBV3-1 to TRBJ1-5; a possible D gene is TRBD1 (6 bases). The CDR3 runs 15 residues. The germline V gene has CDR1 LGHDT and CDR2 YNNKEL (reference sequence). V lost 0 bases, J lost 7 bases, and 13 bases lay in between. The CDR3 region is CASSQDLGARQPQHF. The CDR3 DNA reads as TGTGCCAGCAGCCAAGATCTGGGGGCGCGGCAGCCCCAGCATTTT. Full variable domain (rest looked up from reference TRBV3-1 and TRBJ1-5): DTAVSQTPKYLVTQMGNDKSIKCEQNLGHDTMYWYKQDSKKFLKIMFSYNNKELIINETVPNRFSPKSPDKAHLNLHINSLELGDSAVYFCASSQDLGARQPQHFGDGTRLSIL.

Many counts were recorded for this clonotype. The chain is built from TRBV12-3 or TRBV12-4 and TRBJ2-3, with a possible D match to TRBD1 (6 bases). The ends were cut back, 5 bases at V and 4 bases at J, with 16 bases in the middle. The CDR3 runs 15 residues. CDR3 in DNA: TGTGCCAGCAGTCCCGGGACACACAAGGCAGATACGCAGTATTTT. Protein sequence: CASSPGTHKADTQYF.

The CDR3: CAWSRGGEGDTQYF. CDR3 DNA: TGTGCCTGGAGTAGGGGGGGCGAGGGAGATACGCAGTATTTT. The rearrangement joins TRBV30 to TRBJ2-3, with D perhaps matching TRBD2 (7 bases). V was clipped by 2 bases and J by 5 bases, with 14 bases between them. Germline V gene lookup returns CDR1 GTSNPN and CDR2 SVGIG (reference sequence). The CDR3 is 14 residues long. The full variable domain, its missing parts supplied by reference TRBV30 and TRBJ2-3, is SQTIHQWPATLVQPVGSPLSLECTVEGTSNPNLYWYRQAAGRGLQLLFYSVGIGQISSEVPQNLSASRPQDRQFILSSKKLLLSDSGFYLCAWSRGGEGDTQYFGPGTRLTVL.

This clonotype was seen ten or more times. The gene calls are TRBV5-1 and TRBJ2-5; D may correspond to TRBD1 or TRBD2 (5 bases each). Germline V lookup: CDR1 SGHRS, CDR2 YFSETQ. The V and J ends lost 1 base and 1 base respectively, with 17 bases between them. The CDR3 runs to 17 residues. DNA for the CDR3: TGCGCCAGCAGCTTGTCCCCGGGACCAAAGACCCAAGAGACCCAGTACTTC. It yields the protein CASSLSPGPKTQETQYF.

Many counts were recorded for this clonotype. The CDR3 loop reads CATSDSSKNIQYF. CDR3 DNA: TGTGCCACATCGGACAGTTCCAAAAACATTCAGTACTTC. The chain employs TRBV6-5 and TRBJ2-4; weak D call: TRBD1 (6 bases). The CDR3 covers 13 residues. The germline CDR1 and CDR2 sequences are MNHEY and SVGAGI. V was cut by 10 bases and J by 2 bases, with 12 bases left in between.

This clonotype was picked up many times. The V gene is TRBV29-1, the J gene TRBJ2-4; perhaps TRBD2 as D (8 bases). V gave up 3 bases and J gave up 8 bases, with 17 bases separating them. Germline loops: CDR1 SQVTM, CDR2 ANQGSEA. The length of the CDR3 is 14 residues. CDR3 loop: CSVDQGTAGDIQYF. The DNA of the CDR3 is TGCAGCGTTGATCAGGGGACAGCGGGGGACATTCAGTACTTC.

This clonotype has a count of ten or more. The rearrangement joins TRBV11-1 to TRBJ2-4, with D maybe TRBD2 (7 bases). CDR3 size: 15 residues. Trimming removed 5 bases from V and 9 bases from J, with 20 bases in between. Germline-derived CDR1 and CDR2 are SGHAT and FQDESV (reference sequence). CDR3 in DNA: TGTGCCAGCAGCGGGGGCGGGCGACTAGCAGGCATTCAGTACTTC. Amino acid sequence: CASSGGGRLAGIQYF.

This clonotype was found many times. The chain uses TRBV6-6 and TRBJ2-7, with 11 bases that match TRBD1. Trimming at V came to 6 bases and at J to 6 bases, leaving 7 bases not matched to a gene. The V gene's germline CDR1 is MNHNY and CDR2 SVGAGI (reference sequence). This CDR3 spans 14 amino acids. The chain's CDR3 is CASSSGQGGVEQYF. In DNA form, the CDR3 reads TGTGCCAGCAGCTCGGGACAGGGGGGGGTCGAGCAGTACTTC.

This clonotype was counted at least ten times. CDR3 sequence (DNA): TGTGCCAGCAGCAGTACTAGCGGGGTCCTCTACGAGCAGTACTTC. Protein product: CASSSTSGVLYEQYF. The chain carries TRBV7-9 and TRBJ2-7, with TRBD2 identical over 10 bases. With V trimmed by 5 bases and J by 3 bases, 7 bases remained unmatched. The CDR3 length is 15 residues. Germline V gives CDR1 SEHNR, CDR2 FQNEAQ (reference sequence). Together with reference TRBV7-9 and TRBJ2-7, the CDR3 gives the full variable domain: DTGVSQNPRHKITKRGQNVTFRCDPISEHNRLYWYRQTLGQGPEFLTYFQNEAQLEKSRLLSDRFSAERPKGSFSTLEIQRTEQGDSAMYLCASSSTSGVLYEQYFGPGTRLTVT.

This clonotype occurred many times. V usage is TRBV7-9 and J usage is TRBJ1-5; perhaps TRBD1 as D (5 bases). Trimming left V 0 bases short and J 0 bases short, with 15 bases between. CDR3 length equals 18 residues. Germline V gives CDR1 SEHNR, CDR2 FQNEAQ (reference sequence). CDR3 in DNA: TGTGCCAGCAGCTTAGCGGGGGAGGAGTATTATAGCAATCAGCCCCAGCATTTT. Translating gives CASSLAGEEYYSNQPQHF.

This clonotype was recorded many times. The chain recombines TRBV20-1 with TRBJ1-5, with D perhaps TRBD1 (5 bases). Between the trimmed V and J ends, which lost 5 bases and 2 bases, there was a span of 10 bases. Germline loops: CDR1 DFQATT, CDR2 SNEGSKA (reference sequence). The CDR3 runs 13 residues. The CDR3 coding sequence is TGCAGTGCTGAGAGGGGTGGCAATCAGCCCCAGCATTTT. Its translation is CSAERGGNQPQHF.

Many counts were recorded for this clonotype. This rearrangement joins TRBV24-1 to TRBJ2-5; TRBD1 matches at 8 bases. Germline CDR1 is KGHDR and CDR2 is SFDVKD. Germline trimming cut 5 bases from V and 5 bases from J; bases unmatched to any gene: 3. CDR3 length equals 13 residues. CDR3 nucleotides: TGTGCCACCAGTGGCAGGGGGCAGGAGACCCAGTACTTC. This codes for CATSGRGQETQYF.

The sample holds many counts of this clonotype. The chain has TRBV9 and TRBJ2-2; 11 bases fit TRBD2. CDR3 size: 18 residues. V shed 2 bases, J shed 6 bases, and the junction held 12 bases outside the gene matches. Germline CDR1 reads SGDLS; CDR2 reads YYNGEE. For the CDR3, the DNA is TGTGCCAGCAGCGTTTCCCTTAGCGGGGGGGCTGCCGCCGGGGAGCTGTTTTTT. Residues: CASSVSLSGGAAAGELFF.

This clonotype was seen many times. Here the CDR3 reads CASSLGTGNTDTQYF. CDR3 DNA sequence: TGTGCCAGCAGTTTGGGGACAGGAAACACAGATACGCAGTATTTT. V gene TRBV12-3 or TRBV12-4 combines with J gene TRBJ2-3, with 8 bases matching TRBD1. The CDR3 sequence is 15 residues long. V shed 3 bases and J 2 bases; nucleotides not matched to a gene: 4.

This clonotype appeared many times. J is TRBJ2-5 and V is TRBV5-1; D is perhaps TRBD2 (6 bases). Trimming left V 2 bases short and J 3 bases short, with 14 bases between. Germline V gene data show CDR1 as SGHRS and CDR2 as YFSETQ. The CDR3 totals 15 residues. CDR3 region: CASSFTAGNEETQYF. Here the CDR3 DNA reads TGCGCCAGCAGCTTCACGGCGGGGAACGAAGAGACCCAGTACTTC.

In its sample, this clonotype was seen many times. The CDR3 sequence is CSARGSGRDLETQYF. As DNA, the CDR3 is TGCAGTGCTAGAGGGAGCGGGAGGGATTTAGAGACCCAGTACTTC. The gene calls are TRBV20-1 and TRBJ2-5, with 10 bases fitting TRBD2. The ends lost 1 base at V and 4 bases at J; junction bases unmatched: 6. Germline assignment: CDR1 DFQATT and CDR2 SNEGSKA (reference sequence). The CDR3 length is 15 residues.

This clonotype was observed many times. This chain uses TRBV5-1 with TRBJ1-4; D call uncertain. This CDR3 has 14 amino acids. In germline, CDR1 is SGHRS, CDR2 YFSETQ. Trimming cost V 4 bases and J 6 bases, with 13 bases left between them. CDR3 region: CASSPSRVDEKLFF. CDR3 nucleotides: TGCGCCAGCAGCCCGTCCAGAGTGGATGAAAAACTGTTTTTT.

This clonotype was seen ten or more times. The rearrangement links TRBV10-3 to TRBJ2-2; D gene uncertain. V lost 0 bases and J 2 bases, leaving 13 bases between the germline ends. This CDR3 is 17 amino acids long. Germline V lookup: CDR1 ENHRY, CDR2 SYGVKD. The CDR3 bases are TGTGCCATCAGTGAGTCGACCGCTATCTACAACACCGGGGAGCTGTTTTTT. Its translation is CAISESTAIYNTGELFF.

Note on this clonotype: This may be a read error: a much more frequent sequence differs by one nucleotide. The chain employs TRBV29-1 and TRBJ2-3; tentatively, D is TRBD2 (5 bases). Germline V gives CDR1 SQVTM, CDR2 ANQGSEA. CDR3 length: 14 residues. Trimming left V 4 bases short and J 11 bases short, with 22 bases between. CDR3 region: CSVVAANTRALQYF. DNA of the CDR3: TGCAGCGTTGTGGCCGCCAACACGCGGGCCTTGCAGTATTTT.

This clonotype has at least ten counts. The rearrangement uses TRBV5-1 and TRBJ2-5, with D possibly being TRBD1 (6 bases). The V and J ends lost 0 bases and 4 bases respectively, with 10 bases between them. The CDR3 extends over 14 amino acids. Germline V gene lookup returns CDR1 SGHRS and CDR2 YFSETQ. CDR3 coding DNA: TGCGCCAGCAGCTTGGGGGGGCTGATAGAGACCCAGTACTTC. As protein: CASSLGGLIETQYF.

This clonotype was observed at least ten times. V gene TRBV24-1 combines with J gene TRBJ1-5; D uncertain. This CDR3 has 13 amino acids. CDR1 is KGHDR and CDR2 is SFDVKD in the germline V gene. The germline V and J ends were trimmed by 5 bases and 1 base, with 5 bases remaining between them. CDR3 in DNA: TGTGCCACCAGTGCCCGGAGCAATCAGCCCCAGCATTTT. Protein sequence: CATSARSNQPQHF.

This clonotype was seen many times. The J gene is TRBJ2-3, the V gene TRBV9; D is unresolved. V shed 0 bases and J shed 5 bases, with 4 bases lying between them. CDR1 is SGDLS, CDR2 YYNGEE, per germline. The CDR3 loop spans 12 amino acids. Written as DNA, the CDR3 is TGTGCCAGCAGCGTAGACTTAGATACGCAGTATTTT. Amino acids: CASSVDLDTQYF.

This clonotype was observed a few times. The CDR3 protein is CASSRDRLWDGYTF. For the CDR3, the DNA is TGTGCCAGCAGCCGTGACAGGCTATGGGACGGCTACACCTTC. This sequence joins TRBV7-2 and TRBJ1-2; maybe TRBD1 (6 bases). The V gene lost 5 bases and the J gene lost 8 bases, with 18 bases spanning the gap. Germline loops: CDR1 SGHTA, CDR2 FQGNSA. The CDR3 has 14 residues.